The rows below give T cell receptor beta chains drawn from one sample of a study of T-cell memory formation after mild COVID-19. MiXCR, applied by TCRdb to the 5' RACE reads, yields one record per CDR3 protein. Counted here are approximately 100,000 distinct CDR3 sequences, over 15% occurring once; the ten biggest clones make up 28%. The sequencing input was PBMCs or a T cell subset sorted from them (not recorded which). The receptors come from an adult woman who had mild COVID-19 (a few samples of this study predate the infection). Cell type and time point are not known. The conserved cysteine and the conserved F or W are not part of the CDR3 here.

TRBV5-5,ASSSTGTGVRGDEQF
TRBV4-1,ASSQVDGERNYYGYT
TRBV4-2,ASSQDRVEQF
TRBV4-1,ASSPPGRWNTEAF
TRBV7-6,ASSLAQGQAYEQY
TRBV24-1,ATSEPTGNTEAF
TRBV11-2,ASCTMNTEAF
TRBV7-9,ASSSTGGDEQF
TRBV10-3,AISGDSQGPIGEKLF
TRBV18,ASSPPEREAPYNEQF
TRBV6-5,ASATGQLGEQF
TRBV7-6,ASSFGALYNEQF
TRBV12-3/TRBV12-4,ASGTGGHETQY
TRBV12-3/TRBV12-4,ASPPPATGAYTGELF
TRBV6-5,ASSYLRGSYEQY
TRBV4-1,ASSPTGTGTLGTEAF
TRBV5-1,ASSPDRVEAF
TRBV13,ASSIGLAGGTYEQY
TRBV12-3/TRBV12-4,ASSSSRGGLRETQY
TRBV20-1,SARDRLAVSTDTQY
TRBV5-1,ASSTGQSSYNEQF
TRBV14,ASSHRQGLAEQY